The 30 T cell receptor beta chains given below trace back to one sample, sequenced in a study of CD8 T cells in Susac syndrome. Reverse transcription of about 0.5 to 1 ug RNA was performed with random hexamers. In TCRdb, the immunoSEQ multiplex PCR reads were re-called with MiXCR into one record per CDR3 protein. The table lists 27,000 or so distinct CDR3 sequences, about 95% of them singletons. The sample consisted of CD8+ T cells from PBMCs. These receptors all stem from a human donor in good health.

The CDR3 bases are TGTGCCAGCAGTGAATTTCGCAGCACGCACGAGCAGTACTTC. This encodes CASSEFRSTHEQYF. The V call is TRBV6-1, the J call TRBJ2-7; D is unclear. The germline gives CDR1 MNHNS, CDR2 SASEGT. The CDR3 runs to 14 residues. V gave up 2 bases and J gave up 5 bases, with 13 bases separating them.

The CDR3 DNA follows: TGTGCCAGCAGTCCATGGGACAGCGCGAACACTGAAGCTTTCTTT. Protein: CASSPWDSANTEAFF. The J gene is TRBJ1-1, the V gene TRBV6-5; 7 nucleotides agree with TRBD1. Germline CDR1 is MNHEY and CDR2 is SVGAGI. This CDR3 contains 15 residues. J was trimmed by 1 base and V by 5 bases; bases with no gene match: 7.

The chain is built from TRBV12-3 or TRBV12-4 and TRBJ2-1, with D unclear. Trimming took off 2 bases at V and 7 bases at J, with 3 bases between the two ends. The CDR3 runs to 11 residues. The CDR3 bases are TGTGCCAGCAGTTTAAGGAATGAGCAGTTCTTC. Its protein is CASSLRNEQFF.

The V call is TRBV5-1, the J call TRBJ2-5, with 12 bases aligning to TRBD2. The CDR3 is 17 residues long. V shed 2 bases and J 1 base; nucleotides not matched to a gene: 6. Germline loops: CDR1 SGHRS, CDR2 YFSETQ. The CDR3 region has the DNA TGCGCCAGCAGCTTAGCGACTAGCGGGAGTATCCAAGAGACCCAGTACTTC. Translation gives CASSLATSGSIQETQYF.

The chain couples TRBV29-1 to TRBJ1-2, with 12 positions matching TRBD1. CDR3 length equals 19 residues. The ends lost 0 bases at V and 4 bases at J; junction bases unmatched: 15. Germline values: CDR1 SQVTM, CDR2 ANQGSEA. The CDR3 sequence: CSVEDNETGTGGAFYGYTF. The CDR3 DNA is TGCAGCGTTGAAGACAATGAAACCGGGACAGGGGGCGCGTTCTATGGCTACACCTTC.

V usage is TRBV6-2 or TRBV6-3 and J usage is TRBJ1-5, with 7 bases lining up with TRBD1. V shed 0 bases, J shed 6 bases, and the junction held 14 bases outside the gene matches. The CDR3 consists of 18 residues. Germline V gene lookup returns CDR1 MNHEY and CDR2 SVGEGT. CDR3 sequence reads: CASSYSSSTGVFSQPQHF. CDR3 DNA: TGTGCCAGCAGTTACTCCTCCTCTACAGGGGTTTTCTCTCAGCCCCAGCATTTT.

The chain recombines TRBV10-3 with TRBJ2-7, with a weak D call TRBD1 (5 bases). V was cut by 5 bases and J by 9 bases, with 11 bases left in between. Germline CDR1 ENHRY, CDR2 SYGVKD. This CDR3 comprises 11 residues. The CDR3 region is CAISSGSWQYF. Here the CDR3 DNA reads TGTGCCATCAGTTCAGGGTCATGGCAGTACTTC.

The CDR3 reads CASSLYSGTEAFF. In DNA form, the CDR3 reads TGTGCCAGCAGCTTATATTCCGGGACTGAAGCTTTCTTT. The genes are TRBV7-2 and TRBJ1-1, with D uncertain. V was pared by 2 bases and J by 5 bases, with 9 bases between. The CDR3 is 13 residues long. CDR1 is SGHTA and CDR2 is FQGNSA in the germline V gene.

This chain uses TRBV5-4 with TRBJ1-3; 7 bases agree with TRBD1. The CDR3 length is 14 residues. V lost 5 bases to trimming and J lost 0 bases; unmatched junction nucleotides: 2. Germline CDR1 and CDR2: SGHNT and YYREEE (reference sequence). The CDR3 region is CASSWDSSGNTIYF. The CDR3 DNA reads as TGTGCCAGCAGTTGGGACAGCTCTGGAAACACCATATATTTT. Full variable domain (rest looked up from reference TRBV5-4 and TRBJ1-3): ETGVTQSPTHLIKTRGQQVTLRCSSQSGHNTVSWYQQALGQGPQFIFQYYREEENGRGNFPPRFSGLQFPNYSSELNVNALELDDSALYLCASSWDSSGNTIYFGEGSWLTVV.

The CDR3 loop is CASSDSGSADTGELFF. As DNA, the CDR3 is TGTGCCAGCAGTGATAGTGGAAGCGCGGACACCGGGGAGCTGTTTTTT. The chain couples TRBV25-1 to TRBJ2-2; D remains unclear. The CDR3 has 16 residues. Trimming pared 3 bases from V and 3 bases from J, leaving 14 bases between. The germline V gene encodes CDR1 MGHDK and CDR2 SYGVNS. Supplemented by reference TRBV25-1 and TRBJ2-2, the full variable domain reads EADIYQTPRYLVIGTGKKITLECSQTMGHDKMYWYQQDPGMELHLIHYSYGVNSTEKGDLSSESTVSRIRTEHFPLTLESARPSHTSQYLCASSDSGSADTGELFFGEGSRLTVL.

The chain has TRBV20-1 and TRBJ2-1; D call uncertain. The CDR3 totals 11 residues. The V end was cut by 7 bases, the J end by 7 bases, with 11 bases between. In germline, CDR1 is DFQATT, CDR2 SNEGSKA (reference sequence). DNA of the CDR3: TGCAGTGTAATCGGTGGGAATGAGCAGTTCTTC. Translated: CSVIGGNEQFF.

Concerning this clonotype itself: At one of its ends the junction is not consistent with the germline gene, which may arise from a read error. The V call is TRBV5-6, the J call TRBJ2-6, with D tentatively TRBD1 (5 bases). Per the germline V gene, CDR1 is SGHDT and CDR2 is YYEEEE. The CDR3 spans 18 residues. CDR3 nucleotide sequence: TGTGCCAGCAGCTACCGACAGTTTTCGCTCTCTGGGGCCAACGTCCCGACTTTC. This codes for CASSYRQFSLSGANVPTF.

The V and J genes are TRBV12-3 or TRBV12-4 and TRBJ2-6; D is unclear. There are 15 residues in the CDR3. Between the trimmed V and J ends, which lost 3 bases and 1 base, there was a span of 7 bases. The CDR3, as DNA: TGTGCCAGCAGTTTTCGGGTATCTGGGGCCAACGTCCTGACTTTC. Amino acids: CASSFRVSGANVLTF.

The chain combines TRBV4-1 with TRBJ2-5; maybe TRBD1 (5 bases). The V gene's germline CDR1 is MGHRA and CDR2 YSYEKL. There are 13 residues in the CDR3. V shed 0 bases and J shed 4 bases, with 6 bases lying between them. The CDR3 region has the DNA TGCGCCAGCAGCCAAGATGGGGCAGAGACCCAGTACTTC. Protein sequence: CASSQDGAETQYF.

This clonotype was detected only once. The rearrangement joins TRBV20-1 to TRBJ2-7, with 11 bases aligning to TRBD2. There are 14 residues in the CDR3. After removal of 6 bases from V and 4 bases from J, the junction contained 8 bases not matched to a gene. The V gene's germline CDR1 is DFQATT and CDR2 SNEGSKA (reference sequence). The CDR3 loop reads CSAAQGLAEYEQYF. CDR3 nucleotides: TGCAGTGCGGCCCAGGGACTAGCGGAATACGAGCAGTACTTC.

The chain has TRBV6-1 and TRBJ2-7; D is undetermined. The CDR3 extends over 14 amino acids. Germline V gene sequence: CDR1 MNHNS, CDR2 SASEGT. Trimming left V 3 bases short and J 4 bases short, with 13 bases between. CDR3 region: CASSDGPRFYEQYF. DNA of the CDR3: TGTGCCAGCAGTGATGGGCCCCGCTTTTACGAGCAGTACTTC.

V is TRBV27 and J is TRBJ2-5, with 12 bases aligning to TRBD1. Germline CDR1 reads MNHEY; CDR2 reads SMNVEV (reference sequence). Losses at the gene ends were 5 bases for V and 5 bases for J; bases not matched to a gene: 6. This CDR3 comprises 15 residues. DNA for the CDR3: TGTGCCAGCAGTCCCGGGACAGGGGGCCGGGAGACCCAGTACTTC. As protein: CASSPGTGGRETQYF.

This clonotype appeared a single time. The chain joins TRBV14 to TRBJ2-3, with D perhaps TRBD1 (6 bases). The V gene's germline CDR1 is SGHDN and CDR2 FVKESK. The CDR3 is 12 residues long. With 4 bases removed from V and 5 bases from J, the gap between germline ends came to 7 bases. CDR3 sequence: CASSPGVDTQYF. The CDR3 nucleotides are TGTGCCAGCAGCCCAGGGGTAGATACGCAGTATTTT.

V gene TRBV12-3 or TRBV12-4 combines with J gene TRBJ2-1; D could derive from TRBD1 or TRBD2 (6 bases each). The CDR3 runs to 15 residues. V was cut by 4 bases and J by 2 bases, with 12 bases left in between. This chain's CDR3 is CASSSEGGAYNEQFF. CDR3 DNA: TGTGCCAGCAGTTCTGAGGGGGGCGCCTACAATGAGCAGTTCTTC.

In regard to this clonotype: An end of the junction does not agree with germline; a read error may underlie this. V usage is TRBV6-1 and J usage is TRBJ2-3; D is unresolved. Germline V gene data show CDR1 as MNHNS and CDR2 as SASEGT. The CDR3 is 12 amino acids. The CDR3 loop reads CQVGALTDTQYF. The CDR3, as DNA: TGCCAAGTCGGCGCCCTCACAGATACGCAGTATTTT.

The chain recombines TRBV4-3 with TRBJ2-7, with D hard to call. This CDR3 is built from 15 residues. V was shortened by 0 bases and J by 5 bases, with 14 bases between the two germline ends. The germline CDR1 and CDR2 sequences are LGHNA and YSLEER. Here the CDR3 DNA reads TGCGCCAGCAGCCAAGATAAGGGCCCACCCCACGAGCAGTACTTC. The encoded protein is CASSQDKGPPHEQYF.

The chain links TRBV9 to TRBJ2-5; 8 nucleotides align to TRBD1. CDR1 SGDLS and CDR2 YYNGEE come from the germline V gene. This CDR3 has 16 residues. Trimming removed 4 bases from V and 5 bases from J; junction bases left unmatched: 13. CDR3 bases: TGTGCCAGCAGCCAATTCGGACAGGGTTCCGGGGAGACCCAGTACTTC. Translated, it gives CASSQFGQGSGETQYF. Combining the CDR3 with reference TRBV9 and TRBJ2-5 gives the whole variable domain DSGVTQTPKHLITATGQRVTLRCSPRSGDLSVYWYQQSLDQGLQFLIQYYNGEERAKGNILERFSAQQFPDLHSELNLSSLELGDSALYFCASSQFGQGSGETQYFGPGTRLLVL.

The chain combines TRBV3-1 with TRBJ2-3; 10 nucleotides line up with TRBD2. The CDR3 sequence is 19 residues long. Germline lookup yields CDR1 LGHDT and CDR2 YNNKEL (reference sequence). V gave up 4 bases and J gave up 6 bases; unmatched junction bases: 19. The CDR3 nucleotides are TGTGCCAGCAGCCTCTTCTTCCGGCCAGCGGGGGGGCCCTACGATACGCAGTATTTT. It is translated as CASSLFFRPAGGPYDTQYF.

This chain uses TRBV27 with TRBJ2-7, with D perhaps given as TRBD1 or TRBD2 (5 bases each). The germline V gene encodes CDR1 MNHEY and CDR2 SMNVEV (reference sequence). The CDR3 totals 13 residues. V was trimmed by 5 bases and J by 0 bases, leaving 8 bases between them. DNA for the CDR3: TGTGCCAGCAGTCCCGGGGCCTCCTACGAGCAGTACTTC. Translated: CASSPGASYEQYF.

This clonotype was detected only once. The chain carries TRBV4-1 and TRBJ2-2; 13 nucleotides match TRBD2. Germline V CDR1 and CDR2: MGHRA, YSYEKL. V lost 4 bases to trimming and J lost 0 bases; unmatched junction nucleotides: 11. The CDR3 extends over 20 amino acids. In DNA form, the CDR3 reads TGCGCCAGCAGCCTCTGGACTAGCGGGGGACACCCTCCGAACACCGGGGAGCTGTTTTTT. Its protein product is CASSLWTSGGHPPNTGELFF.

The J gene is TRBJ1-1, the V gene TRBV12-3 or TRBV12-4, with D possibly TRBD1 on 6 matching bases. V dropped 11 bases and J dropped 3 bases, with 13 bases sitting between them. The CDR3 contains 12 residues. As DNA, the CDR3 is TGTGCCGATGGACAGAGTCACACTGAAGCTTTCTTT. Its translation is CADGQSHTEAFF.

This chain uses TRBV9 with TRBJ2-3; no reliable D call. The CDR3 runs 14 residues. Between the trimmed V and J ends, which lost 0 bases and 2 bases, there was a span of 7 bases. Germline V gene sequence: CDR1 SGDLS, CDR2 YYNGEE. In nucleotides, the CDR3 is TGTGCCAGCAGCGTAGGAGGCTTCACAGATACGCAGTATTTT. Protein product: CASSVGGFTDTQYF.

The J gene is TRBJ2-7, the V gene TRBV19; the match to TRBD1 covers 7 bases. CDR3 length: 16 residues. CDR1 is LNHDA, CDR2 SQIVND, per germline (reference sequence). J was trimmed by 0 bases and V by 1 base; bases with no gene match: 6. CDR3 residues: CASSIALTGSSYEQYF. The CDR3 bases are TGTGCCAGTAGTATAGCCCTGACAGGGAGCTCCTACGAGCAGTACTTC.

The chain is built from TRBV27 and TRBJ1-1, with 7 bases lining up with TRBD1. The CDR3 extends over 15 amino acids. The trim removed 4 bases at V and 6 bases at J, leaving 11 bases unmatched. CDR1 and CDR2 (germline): MNHEY, SMNVEV (reference sequence). This CDR3 reads CASSSQGGWKPEAFF. The CDR3 DNA sequence: TGTGCCAGCAGTTCTCAGGGGGGCTGGAAACCTGAAGCTTTCTTT.

V is TRBV20-1 and J is TRBJ2-2; D perhaps matches TRBD2 (6 bases). Looked up from germline, CDR1 is DFQATT and CDR2 is SNEGSKA (reference sequence). The CDR3 is 17 amino acids. V was shortened by 1 base and J by 3 bases, with 18 bases between the two germline ends. This CDR3 reads CSARGGDAPGDTGELFF. In DNA form, the CDR3 reads TGCAGTGCTAGAGGAGGGGACGCTCCGGGGGACACCGGGGAGCTGTTTTTT.